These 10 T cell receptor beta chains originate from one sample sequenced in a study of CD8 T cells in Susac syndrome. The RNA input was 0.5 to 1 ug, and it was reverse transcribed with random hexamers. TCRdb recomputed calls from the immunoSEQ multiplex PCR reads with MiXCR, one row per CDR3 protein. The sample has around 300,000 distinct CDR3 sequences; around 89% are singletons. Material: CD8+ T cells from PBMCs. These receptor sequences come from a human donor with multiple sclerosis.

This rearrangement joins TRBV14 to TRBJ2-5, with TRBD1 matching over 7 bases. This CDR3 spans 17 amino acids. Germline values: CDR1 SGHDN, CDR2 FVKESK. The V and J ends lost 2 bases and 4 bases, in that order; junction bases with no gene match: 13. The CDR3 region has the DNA TGTGCCAGCAGCCAAAATCTGAGGGGGCAGCTATCAGAGACCCAGTACTTC. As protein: CASSQNLRGQLSETQYF. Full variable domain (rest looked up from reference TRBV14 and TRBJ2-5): EAGVTQFPSHSVIEKGQTVTLRCDPISGHDNLYWYRRVMGKEIKFLLHFVKESKQDESGMPNNRFLAERTGGTYSTLKVQPAELEDSGVYFCASSQNLRGQLSETQYFGPGTRLLVL.

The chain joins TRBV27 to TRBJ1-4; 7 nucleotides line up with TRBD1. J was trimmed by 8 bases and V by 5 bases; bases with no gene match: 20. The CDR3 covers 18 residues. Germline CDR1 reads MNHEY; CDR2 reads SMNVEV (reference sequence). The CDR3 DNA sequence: TGTGCCAGCAGTCCACAGGGGAGCGAGCACTACCGTACAGAAAAACTGTTTTTT. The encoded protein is CASSPQGSEHYRTEKLFF. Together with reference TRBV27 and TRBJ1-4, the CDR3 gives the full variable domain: EAQVTQNPRYLITVTGKKLTVTCSQNMNHEYMSWYRQDPGLGLRQIYYSMNVEVTDKGDVPEGYKVSRKEKRNFPLILESPSPNQTSLYFCASSPQGSEHYRTEKLFFGSGTQLSVL.

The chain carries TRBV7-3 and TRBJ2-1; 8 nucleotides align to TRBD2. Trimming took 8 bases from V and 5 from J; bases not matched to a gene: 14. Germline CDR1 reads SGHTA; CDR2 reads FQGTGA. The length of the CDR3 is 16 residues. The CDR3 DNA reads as TGTGCCAGCTCTCGCGGACCGGGGGGGCCGAACAATGAGCAGTTCTTC. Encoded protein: CASSRGPGGPNNEQFF.

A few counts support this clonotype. Written as DNA, the CDR3 is TGTGCCAGCAGTTCGGGACTAGCGGGAGTTGATGAGCAGTTCTTC. Translation gives CASSSGLAGVDEQFF. The chain is built from TRBV27 and TRBJ2-1; 14 positions agree with TRBD2. CDR1 and CDR2 (germline): MNHEY, SMNVEV (reference sequence). Trimming removed 4 bases from V and 8 bases from J; junction bases left unmatched: 4. The CDR3 length is 15 residues.

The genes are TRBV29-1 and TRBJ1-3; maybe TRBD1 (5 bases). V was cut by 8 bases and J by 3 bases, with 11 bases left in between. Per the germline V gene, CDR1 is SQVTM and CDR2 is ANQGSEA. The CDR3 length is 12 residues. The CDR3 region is CSTRGVGNTIYF. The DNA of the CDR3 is TGCAGCACTAGGGGAGTTGGAAACACCATATATTTT.

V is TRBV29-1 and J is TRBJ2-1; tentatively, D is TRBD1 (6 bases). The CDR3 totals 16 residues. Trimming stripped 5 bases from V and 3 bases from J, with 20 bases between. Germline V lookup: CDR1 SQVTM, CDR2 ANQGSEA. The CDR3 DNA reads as TGCAGCGTTCTGACCACCACGGGACACCTCTACAATGAGCAGTTCTTC. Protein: CSVLTTTGHLYNEQFF.

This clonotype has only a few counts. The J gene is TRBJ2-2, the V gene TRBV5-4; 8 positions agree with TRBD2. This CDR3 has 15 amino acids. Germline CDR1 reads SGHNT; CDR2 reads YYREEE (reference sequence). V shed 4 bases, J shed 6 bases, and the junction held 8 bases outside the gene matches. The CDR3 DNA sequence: TGTGCCAGCAGCCCGCCGGGAGGGGTGCCCGGGGAGCTGTTTTTT. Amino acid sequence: CASSPPGGVPGELFF.

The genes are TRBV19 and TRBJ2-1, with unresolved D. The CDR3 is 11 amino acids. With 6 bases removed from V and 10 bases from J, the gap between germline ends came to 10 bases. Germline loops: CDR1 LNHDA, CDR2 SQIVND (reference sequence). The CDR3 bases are TGTGCCAGTAGCTCCCTTTGGGAGCAGTTCTTC. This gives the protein CASSSLWEQFF.

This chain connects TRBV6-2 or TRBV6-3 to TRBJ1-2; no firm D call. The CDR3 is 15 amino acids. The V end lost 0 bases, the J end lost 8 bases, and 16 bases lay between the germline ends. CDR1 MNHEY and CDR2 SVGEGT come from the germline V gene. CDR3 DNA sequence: TGTGCCAGCAGTTACTCAGGGCAAACCCCGGGCGGCTACACCTTC. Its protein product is CASSYSGQTPGGYTF.

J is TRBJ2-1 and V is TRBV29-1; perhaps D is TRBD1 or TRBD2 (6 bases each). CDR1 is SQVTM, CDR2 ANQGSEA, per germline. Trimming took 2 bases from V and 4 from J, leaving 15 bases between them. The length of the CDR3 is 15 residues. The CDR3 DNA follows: TGCAGCGTTGAAAGGGGGGCAGGAGGATACAATGAGCAGTTCTTC. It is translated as CSVERGAGGYNEQFF.